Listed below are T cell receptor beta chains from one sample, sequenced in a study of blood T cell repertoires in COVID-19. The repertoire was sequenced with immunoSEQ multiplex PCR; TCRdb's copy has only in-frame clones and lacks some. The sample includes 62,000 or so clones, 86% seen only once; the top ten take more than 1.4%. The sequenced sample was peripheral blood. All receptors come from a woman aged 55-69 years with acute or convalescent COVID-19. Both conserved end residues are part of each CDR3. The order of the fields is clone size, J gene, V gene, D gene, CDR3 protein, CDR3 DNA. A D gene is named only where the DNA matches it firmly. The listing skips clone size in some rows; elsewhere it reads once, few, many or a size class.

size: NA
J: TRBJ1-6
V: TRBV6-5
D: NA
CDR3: CASSYSAGVDSPLHF
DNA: TGTGCCAGCAGTTACTCGGCAGGGGTGGATTCACCCCTCCACTTT

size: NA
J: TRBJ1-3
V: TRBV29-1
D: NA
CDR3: CSGRGSGGNTIYF
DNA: TGCAGCGGGCGGGGATCGGGGGGAAACACCATATATTTT

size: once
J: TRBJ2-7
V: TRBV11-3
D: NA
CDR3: CASSLEFGYGQYF
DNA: TGTGCCAGCAGCTTAGAATTCGGGTATGGGCAGTACTTC

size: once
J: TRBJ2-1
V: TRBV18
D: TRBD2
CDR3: CASSRIAGGDNEQFF
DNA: TGTGCCAGCTCCAGAATAGCGGGAGGGGACAATGAGCAGTTCTTC

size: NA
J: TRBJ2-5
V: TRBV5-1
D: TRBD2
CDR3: CATASGRAGKETQYF
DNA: TGCGCCACTGCTAGCGGGAGGGCCGGGAAGGAGACCCAGTACTTC

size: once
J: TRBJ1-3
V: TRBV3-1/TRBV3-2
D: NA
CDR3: CASSGRQHSGNTIYF
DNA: TGTGCCAGCAGCGGCAGGCAACACTCTGGAAACACCATATATTTT

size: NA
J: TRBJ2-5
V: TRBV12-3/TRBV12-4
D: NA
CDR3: CASSSRETQYF
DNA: TGTGCCAGCAGTTCCCGGGAGACCCAGTACTTC

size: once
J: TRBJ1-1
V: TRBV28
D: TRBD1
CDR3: CASSPGTGSILEAFF
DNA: TGTGCCAGCAGTCCGGGGACAGGCTCGATCCTTGAAGCTTTCTTT

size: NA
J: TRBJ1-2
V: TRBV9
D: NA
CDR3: CASSVAAGLGYTF
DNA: TGTGCCAGCAGCGTGGCAGCGGGGCTCGGCTACACCTTC

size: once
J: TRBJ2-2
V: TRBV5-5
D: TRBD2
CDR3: CASSSSGYFGELFF
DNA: TGTGCCAGCAGTTCTAGCGGGTACTTCGGGGAGCTGTTTTTT

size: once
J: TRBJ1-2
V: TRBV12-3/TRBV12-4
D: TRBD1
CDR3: CASSPGTGYGYTF
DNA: TGTGCCAGCAGCCCAGGGACAGGCTATGGCTACACCTTC

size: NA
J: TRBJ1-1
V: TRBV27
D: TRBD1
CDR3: CASSLTGAGNTEAFF
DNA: TGTGCCAGCAGTCTGACAGGGGCGGGGAACACTGAAGCTTTCTTT

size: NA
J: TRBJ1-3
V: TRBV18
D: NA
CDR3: CASSSKESGSGNTIYF
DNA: TGTGCCAGCTCATCCAAAGAATCGGGATCTGGAAACACCATATATTTT

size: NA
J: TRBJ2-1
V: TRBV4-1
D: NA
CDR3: CASSQIRRRSYNEQFF
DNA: TGCGCCAGCAGCCAAATCCGTCGCAGGTCCTACAATGAGCAGTTCTTC

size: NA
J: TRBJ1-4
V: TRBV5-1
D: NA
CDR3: CASRETTNEKLFF
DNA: TGCGCCAGCAGAGAGACAACTAATGAAAAACTGTTTTTT

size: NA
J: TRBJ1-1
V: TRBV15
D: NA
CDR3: CATSRDFWAGLSNTEAFF
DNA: TGTGCCACCAGCAGAGATTTTTGGGCGGGACTTTCGAACACTGAAGCTTTCTTT

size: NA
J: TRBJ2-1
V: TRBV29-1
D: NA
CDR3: CSVDGRVAYNEQFF
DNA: TGCAGCGTTGATGGCAGGGTGGCCTACAATGAGCAGTTCTTC

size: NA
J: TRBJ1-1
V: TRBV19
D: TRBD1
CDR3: CASRGQGGTEAFF
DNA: TGTGCCAGTAGAGGACAGGGTGGTACTGAAGCTTTCTTT

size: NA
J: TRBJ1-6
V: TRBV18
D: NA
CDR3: CASSPPRGRDSPLHF
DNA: TGTGCCAGCTCACCACCGCGGGGGCGGGATTCACCCCTCCACTTT

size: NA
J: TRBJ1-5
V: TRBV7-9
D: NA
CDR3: CASSQGTGNQPQHF
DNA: TGTGCCAGCAGCCAGGGAACAGGCAATCAGCCCCAGCATTTT

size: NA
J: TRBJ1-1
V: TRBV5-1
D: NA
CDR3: CASSFINMNTEAFF
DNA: TGCGCCAGCAGCTTTATTAATATGAACACTGAAGCTTTCTTT

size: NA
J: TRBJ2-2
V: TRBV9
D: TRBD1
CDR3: CASSVAQGANTGELFF
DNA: TGTGCCAGCAGCGTAGCCCAGGGGGCGAACACCGGGGAGCTGTTTTTT

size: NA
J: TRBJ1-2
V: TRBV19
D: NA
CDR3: CASSSDIRNYGYTF
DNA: TGTGCCAGTAGTTCTGACATCCGAAACTATGGCTACACCTTC

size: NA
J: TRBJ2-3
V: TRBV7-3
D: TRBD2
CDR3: CASSLGLTSGSTDTQYF
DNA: TGTGCCAGCAGCTTAGGCCTGACTAGCGGCAGCACAGATACGCAGTATTTT

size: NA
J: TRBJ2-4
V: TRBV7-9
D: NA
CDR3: CASSIYRSAKNIQYF
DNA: TGTGCCAGCAGCATATACAGGTCGGCCAAAAACATTCAGTACTTC

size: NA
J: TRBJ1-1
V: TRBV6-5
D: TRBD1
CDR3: CASNPRTGGDQKAFF
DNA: TGTGCCAGCAACCCGCGGACAGGGGGCGACCAAAAAGCTTTCTTT

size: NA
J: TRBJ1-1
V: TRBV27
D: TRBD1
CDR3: CASSLVGIGQGRTEAFF
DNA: TGTGCCAGCAGTTTAGTAGGTATCGGACAGGGACGGACTGAAGCTTTCTTT

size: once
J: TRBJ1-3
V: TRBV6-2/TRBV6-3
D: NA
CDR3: CASSLTRGQGNTIYF
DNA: TGTGCCAGCAGCCTCACGCGGGGGCAAGGAAACACCATATATTTT

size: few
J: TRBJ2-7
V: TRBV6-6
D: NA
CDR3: CASSYDSDSYEQYF
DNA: TGTGCCAGCAGTTACGACAGTGATTCCTACGAGCAGTACTTC

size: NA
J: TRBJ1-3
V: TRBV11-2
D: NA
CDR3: CASSFRQTPSGNTIYF
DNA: TGTGCCAGCAGCTTCCGACAGACGCCTTCTGGAAACACCATATATTTT

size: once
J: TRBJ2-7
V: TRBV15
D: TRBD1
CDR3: CATSREGTGSHEQYF
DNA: TGTGCCACCAGCAGAGAAGGGACAGGGAGCCACGAGCAGTACTTC

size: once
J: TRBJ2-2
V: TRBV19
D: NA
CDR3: CASSPFDRNTGELFF
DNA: TGTGCCAGTAGCCCATTCGACAGGAACACCGGGGAGCTGTTTTTT

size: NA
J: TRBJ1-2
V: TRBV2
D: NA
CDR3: CASSEANGARSYGYTF
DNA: TGTGCCAGCAGTGAAGCGAATGGGGCAAGAAGCTATGGCTACACCTTC

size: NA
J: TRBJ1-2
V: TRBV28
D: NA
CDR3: CASSLRQSLYTF
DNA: TGTGCCAGCAGTCTCAGACAGAGCCTCTACACCTTC

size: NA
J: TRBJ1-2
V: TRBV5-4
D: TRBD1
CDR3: CASRRRDSFYGYTF
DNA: TGTGCCAGCAGGCGACGGGACAGCTTCTATGGCTACACCTTC

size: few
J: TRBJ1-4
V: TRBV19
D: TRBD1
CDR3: CASKNRGSQKLFF
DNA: TGTGCCAGTAAGAACAGGGGTTCGCAAAAACTGTTTTTT

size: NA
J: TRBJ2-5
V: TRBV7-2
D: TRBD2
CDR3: CASSPGTSGGRETQYF
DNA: TGTGCCAGCAGCCCTGGGACTAGCGGGGGTCGAGAGACCCAGTACTTC

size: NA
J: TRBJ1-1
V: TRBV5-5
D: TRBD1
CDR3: CASSSGTGVRNTEAFF
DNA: TGTGCCAGCAGCTCCGGGACAGGGGTTAGAAACACTGAAGCTTTCTTT

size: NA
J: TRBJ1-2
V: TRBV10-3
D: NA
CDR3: CAISETRPGQVNFYGYTF
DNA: TGTGCCATCAGTGAGACCAGACCAGGTCAGGTGAACTTCTATGGCTACACCTTC

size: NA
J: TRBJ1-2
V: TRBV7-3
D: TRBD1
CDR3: CASSFSGGPEGYTF
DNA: TGTGCCAGCAGCTTCTCAGGGGGTCCGGAGGGCTACACCTTC

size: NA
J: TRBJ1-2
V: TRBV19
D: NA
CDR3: CASSIRQDLYGYTF
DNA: TGTGCCAGTAGTATACGACAGGACCTCTATGGCTACACCTTC

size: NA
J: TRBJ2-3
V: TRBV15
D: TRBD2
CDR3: CATSREGTSGTDTQYF
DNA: TGTGCCACCAGCAGAGAAGGGACTAGCGGCACAGATACGCAGTATTTT

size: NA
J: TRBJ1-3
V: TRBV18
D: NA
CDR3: CASRDTGNTIYF
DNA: TGTGCCAGCAGGGACACTGGAAACACCATATATTTT

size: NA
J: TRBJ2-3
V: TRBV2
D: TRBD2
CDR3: CASSGLAGGTDTQYF
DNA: TGTGCCAGCAGTGGACTAGCGGGGGGCACAGATACGCAGTATTTT

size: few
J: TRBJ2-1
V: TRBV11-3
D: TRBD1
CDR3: CASSPGSGTENEQFF
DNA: TGTGCCAGCAGCCCCGGATCCGGGACAGAAAATGAGCAGTTCTTC

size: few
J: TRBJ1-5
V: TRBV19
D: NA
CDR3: CASSIGPPRNNQPQHF
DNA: TGTGCCAGTAGTATTGGCCCCCCCCGAAACAATCAGCCCCAGCATTTT

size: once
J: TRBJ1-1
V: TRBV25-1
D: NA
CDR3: CASRNQRFTEAFF
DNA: TGTGCCAGCAGAAATCAGCGGTTCACTGAAGCTTTCTTT

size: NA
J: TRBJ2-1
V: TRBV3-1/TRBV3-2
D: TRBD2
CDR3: CASSQGRTSLPNEQFF
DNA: TGTGCCAGCAGCCAAGGGAGGACTAGCCTCCCTAATGAGCAGTTCTTC

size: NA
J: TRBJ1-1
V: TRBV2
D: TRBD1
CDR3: CASVDRDTEAFF
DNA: TGTGCCAGCGTTGACAGGGACACTGAAGCTTTCTTT

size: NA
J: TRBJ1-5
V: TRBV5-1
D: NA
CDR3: CASSLDPGGNQPQHF
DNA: TGCGCCAGCAGCTTGGACCCGGGTGGCAATCAGCCCCAGCATTTT

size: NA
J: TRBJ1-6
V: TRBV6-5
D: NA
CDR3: CASSYSSGPLSPLHF
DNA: TGTGCCAGCTCTTACAGTAGCGGCCCCCTTTCACCCCTCCACTTT

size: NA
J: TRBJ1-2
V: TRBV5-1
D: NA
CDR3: CASSPRGFDYGYTF
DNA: TGCGCCAGCAGCCCGCGCGGGTTCGACTATGGCTACACCTTC